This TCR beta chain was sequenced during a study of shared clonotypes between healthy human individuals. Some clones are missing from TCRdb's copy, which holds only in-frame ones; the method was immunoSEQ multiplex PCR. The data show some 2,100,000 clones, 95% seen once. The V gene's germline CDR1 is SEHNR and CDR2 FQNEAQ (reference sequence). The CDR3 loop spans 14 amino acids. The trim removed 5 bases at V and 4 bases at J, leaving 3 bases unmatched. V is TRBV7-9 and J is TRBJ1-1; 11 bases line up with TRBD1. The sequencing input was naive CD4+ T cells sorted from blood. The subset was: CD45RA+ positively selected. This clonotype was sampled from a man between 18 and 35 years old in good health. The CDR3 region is CASSPGTGGTEAFF. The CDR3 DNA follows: TGTGCCAGCAGCCCCGGGACAGGGGGCACTGAAGCTTTCTTT.